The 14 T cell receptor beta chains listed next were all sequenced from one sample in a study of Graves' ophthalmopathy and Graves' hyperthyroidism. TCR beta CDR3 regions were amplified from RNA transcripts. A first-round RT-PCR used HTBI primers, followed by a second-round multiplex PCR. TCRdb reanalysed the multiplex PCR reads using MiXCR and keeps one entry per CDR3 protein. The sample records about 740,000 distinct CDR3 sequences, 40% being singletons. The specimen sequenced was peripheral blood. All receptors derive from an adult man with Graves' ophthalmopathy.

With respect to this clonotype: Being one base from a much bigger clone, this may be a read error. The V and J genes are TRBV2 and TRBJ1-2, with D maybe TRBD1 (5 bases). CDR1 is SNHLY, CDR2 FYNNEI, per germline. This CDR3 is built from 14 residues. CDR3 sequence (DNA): TGTGCCGGCAGCCAAGGGGTTCACAACTATGGCTACACCTTC. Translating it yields CAGSQGVHNYGYTF.

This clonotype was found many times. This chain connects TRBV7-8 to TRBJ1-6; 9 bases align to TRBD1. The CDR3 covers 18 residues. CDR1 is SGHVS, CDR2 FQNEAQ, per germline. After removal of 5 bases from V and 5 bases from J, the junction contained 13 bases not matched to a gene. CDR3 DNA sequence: TGTGCCAGCAGCCTCGCCTCACAGGGGGCGACCAATAATTCACCCCTCCACTTT. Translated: CASSLASQGATNNSPLHF.

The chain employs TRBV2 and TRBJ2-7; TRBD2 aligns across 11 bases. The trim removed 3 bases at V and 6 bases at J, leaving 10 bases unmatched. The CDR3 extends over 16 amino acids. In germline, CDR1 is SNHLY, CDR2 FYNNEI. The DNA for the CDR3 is TGTGCCAGCAGTGAGACCCAAATAGCGGGAGGGGGCGAGCAGTACTTC. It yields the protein CASSETQIAGGGEQYF.

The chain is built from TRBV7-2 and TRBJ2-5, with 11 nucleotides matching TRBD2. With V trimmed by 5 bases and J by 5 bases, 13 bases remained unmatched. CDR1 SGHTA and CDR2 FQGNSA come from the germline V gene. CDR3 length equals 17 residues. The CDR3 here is CASSQDRSGGAGETQYF. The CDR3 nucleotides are TGTGCCAGCAGCCAAGATCGTAGCGGGGGGGCTGGGGAGACCCAGTACTTC.

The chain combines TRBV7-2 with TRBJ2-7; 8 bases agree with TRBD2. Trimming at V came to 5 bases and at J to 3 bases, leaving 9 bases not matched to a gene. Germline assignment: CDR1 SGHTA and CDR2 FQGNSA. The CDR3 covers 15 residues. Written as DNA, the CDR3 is TGTGCCAGCAGCCCGAGCGGGAGCGGAATCTACGAGCAGTACTTC. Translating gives CASSPSGSGIYEQYF.

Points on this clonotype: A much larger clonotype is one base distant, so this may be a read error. The CDR3 region has the DNA TGCAGCGTTGGCAAGGACTACGAGCAGTACTTC. Its protein is CSVGKDYEQYF. This chain links TRBV29-1 with TRBJ2-7; D gene unclear. The V gene lost 4 bases and the J gene lost 3 bases, with 7 bases spanning the gap. CDR3 length: 11 residues. From germline, CDR1 is SQVTM and CDR2 ANQGSEA.

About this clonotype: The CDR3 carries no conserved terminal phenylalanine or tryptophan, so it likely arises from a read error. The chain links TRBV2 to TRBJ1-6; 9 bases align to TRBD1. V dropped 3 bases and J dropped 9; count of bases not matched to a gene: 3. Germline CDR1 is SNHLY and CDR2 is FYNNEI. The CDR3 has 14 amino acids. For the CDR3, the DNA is TGTGCCAGCAGTGAGGGACAGGGATTTTCACCCCTCCACCTT. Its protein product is CASSEGQGFSPLHL.

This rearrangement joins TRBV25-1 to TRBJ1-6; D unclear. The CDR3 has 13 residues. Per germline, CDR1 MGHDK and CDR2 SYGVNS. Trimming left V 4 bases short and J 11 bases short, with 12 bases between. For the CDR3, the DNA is TGTGCCAGCAGTGGTGCCCGCGGAACACCCCTCCACTTT. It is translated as CASSGARGTPLHF.

CDR3 residues: CSARDTGLDTGELFF. CDR3 bases: TGCAGTGCTAGAGATACAGGGTTGGACACCGGGGAGCTGTTTTTT. The J gene is TRBJ2-2, the V gene TRBV20-1; possibly TRBD1 for D (6 bases). The CDR3 sequence is 15 residues long. The V and J ends lost 0 bases and 3 bases respectively, with 11 bases between them. CDR1 and CDR2 (germline): DFQATT, SNEGSKA (reference sequence).

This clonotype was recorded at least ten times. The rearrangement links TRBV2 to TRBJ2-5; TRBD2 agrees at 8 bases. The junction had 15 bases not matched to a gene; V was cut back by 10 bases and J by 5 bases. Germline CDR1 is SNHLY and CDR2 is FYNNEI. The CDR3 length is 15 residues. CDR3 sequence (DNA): TGTGCCACCTCTCCACTAGCGGTTTTGGGGGAGACCCAGTACTTC. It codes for CATSPLAVLGETQYF.

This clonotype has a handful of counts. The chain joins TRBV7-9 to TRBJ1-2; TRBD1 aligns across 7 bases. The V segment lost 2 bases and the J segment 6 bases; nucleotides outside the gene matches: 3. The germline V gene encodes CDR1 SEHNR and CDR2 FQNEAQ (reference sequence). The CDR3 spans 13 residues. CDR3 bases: TGTGCCAGCAGCTTACGGGACAGTGATGGCTACACCTTC. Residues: CASSLRDSDGYTF.

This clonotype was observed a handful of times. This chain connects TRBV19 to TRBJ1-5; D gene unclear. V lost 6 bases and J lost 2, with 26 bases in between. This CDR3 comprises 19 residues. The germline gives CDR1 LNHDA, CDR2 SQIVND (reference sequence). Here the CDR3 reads CASSRYLNALSGRNQPQHF. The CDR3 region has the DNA TGTGCCAGTAGCCGTTATTTGAATGCGTTGTCCGGCCGCAATCAGCCCCAGCATTTT.

As DNA, the CDR3 is TGCGCCAGCAGCTTGGGCGCGAGAGCGGACGAGCAGTACTTC. Encoded protein: CASSLGARADEQYF. The chain links TRBV5-1 to TRBJ2-7; D may be TRBD2 (5 bases). The CDR3 is 14 residues long. Trimming removed 0 bases from V and 5 bases from J, with 12 bases in between. CDR1 and CDR2 (germline): SGHRS, YFSETQ.

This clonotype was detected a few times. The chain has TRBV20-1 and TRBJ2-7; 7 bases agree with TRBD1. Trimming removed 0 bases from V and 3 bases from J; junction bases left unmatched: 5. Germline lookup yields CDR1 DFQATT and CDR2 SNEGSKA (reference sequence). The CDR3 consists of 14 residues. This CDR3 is CSARDFGTDYEQYF. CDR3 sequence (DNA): TGCAGTGCTAGAGATTTCGGGACAGACTACGAGCAGTACTTC.